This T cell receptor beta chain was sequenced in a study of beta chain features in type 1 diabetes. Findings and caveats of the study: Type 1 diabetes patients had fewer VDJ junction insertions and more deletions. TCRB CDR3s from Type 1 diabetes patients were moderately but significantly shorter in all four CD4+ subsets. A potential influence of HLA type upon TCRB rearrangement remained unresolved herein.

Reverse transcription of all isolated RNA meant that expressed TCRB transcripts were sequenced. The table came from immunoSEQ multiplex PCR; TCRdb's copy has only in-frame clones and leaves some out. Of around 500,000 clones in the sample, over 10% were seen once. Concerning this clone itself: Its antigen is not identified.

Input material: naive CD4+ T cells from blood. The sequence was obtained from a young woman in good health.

Here the CDR3 DNA reads TGTGCCAGCAGCTTTGGCAGCGCCCCGGAGACCCAGTACTTC. Translated, it gives CASSFGSAPETQYF. The J gene is TRBJ2-5, the V gene TRBV5-6; D call uncertain. Trimming took off 2 bases at V and 5 bases at J, with 13 bases between the two ends. CDR3 length: 14 residues. Germline values: CDR1 SGHDT, CDR2 YYEEEE.